This TCR beta chain was documented in a study of patients and donors after allogeneic stem cell transplantation. V was pared by 1 base and J by 5 bases, with 9 bases of the junction left unmatched. Germline assignment: CDR1 MNHEY and CDR2 SMNVEV (reference sequence). The CDR3 sequence is 18 residues long. TCRdb processed the RT-PCR reads anew with MiXCR; each CDR3 protein has one entry. The data contain about 960,000 distinct CDR3 sequences, more than 15% of them singletons. This TCR derives from a human donor who was either an allogeneic HSCT recipient or a stem cell or donor lymphocyte infusion donor (not recorded which). It is not recorded whose cells these are; they may come from a transplant donor. The chain is built from TRBV27 and TRBJ2-1, with TRBD2 matching over 12 bases. Sequenced material: blood, either unsorted or a sorted T cell fraction (not recorded which). In DNA form, the CDR3 reads TGTGCCAGCAGTTTATACCGCGGCTGGACTAGCGGGGACAATGAGCAGTTCTTC. As protein: CASSLYRGWTSGDNEQFF.